This record looks at one T cell receptor (beta chain) sequence and its context. As the sequencing template, cDNA was produced by extracting RNA and reverse transcribing it. Profiling relied on immunoSEQ multiplex PCR, and the TCRdb table lists in-frame clones only, not all of them. The table includes 150,000 to 200,000 clones, under 80% detected once. This entry comes from a study of CD8+ T cells in alopecia areata. The CDR3 covers 12 residues. Per the germline V gene, CDR1 is GTSNPN and CDR2 is SVGIG (reference sequence). V shed 5 bases and J shed 0 bases, with 8 bases lying between them. This sample's treatment: oral pan-JAK inhibitor, 5-10 mg twice daily.

Sequencing was performed on CD4+ T cells sorted from blood, taken at week 49, from a patient treated with tofacitinib. This chain uses TRBV30 with TRBJ2-7; D is possibly TRBD1 (5 bases). The clonotype comes from a human donor with alopecia areata. This chain's CDR3 is CAWGHSSYEQYF. The DNA of the CDR3 is TGTGCCTGGGGACATAGCTCCTACGAGCAGTACTTC.